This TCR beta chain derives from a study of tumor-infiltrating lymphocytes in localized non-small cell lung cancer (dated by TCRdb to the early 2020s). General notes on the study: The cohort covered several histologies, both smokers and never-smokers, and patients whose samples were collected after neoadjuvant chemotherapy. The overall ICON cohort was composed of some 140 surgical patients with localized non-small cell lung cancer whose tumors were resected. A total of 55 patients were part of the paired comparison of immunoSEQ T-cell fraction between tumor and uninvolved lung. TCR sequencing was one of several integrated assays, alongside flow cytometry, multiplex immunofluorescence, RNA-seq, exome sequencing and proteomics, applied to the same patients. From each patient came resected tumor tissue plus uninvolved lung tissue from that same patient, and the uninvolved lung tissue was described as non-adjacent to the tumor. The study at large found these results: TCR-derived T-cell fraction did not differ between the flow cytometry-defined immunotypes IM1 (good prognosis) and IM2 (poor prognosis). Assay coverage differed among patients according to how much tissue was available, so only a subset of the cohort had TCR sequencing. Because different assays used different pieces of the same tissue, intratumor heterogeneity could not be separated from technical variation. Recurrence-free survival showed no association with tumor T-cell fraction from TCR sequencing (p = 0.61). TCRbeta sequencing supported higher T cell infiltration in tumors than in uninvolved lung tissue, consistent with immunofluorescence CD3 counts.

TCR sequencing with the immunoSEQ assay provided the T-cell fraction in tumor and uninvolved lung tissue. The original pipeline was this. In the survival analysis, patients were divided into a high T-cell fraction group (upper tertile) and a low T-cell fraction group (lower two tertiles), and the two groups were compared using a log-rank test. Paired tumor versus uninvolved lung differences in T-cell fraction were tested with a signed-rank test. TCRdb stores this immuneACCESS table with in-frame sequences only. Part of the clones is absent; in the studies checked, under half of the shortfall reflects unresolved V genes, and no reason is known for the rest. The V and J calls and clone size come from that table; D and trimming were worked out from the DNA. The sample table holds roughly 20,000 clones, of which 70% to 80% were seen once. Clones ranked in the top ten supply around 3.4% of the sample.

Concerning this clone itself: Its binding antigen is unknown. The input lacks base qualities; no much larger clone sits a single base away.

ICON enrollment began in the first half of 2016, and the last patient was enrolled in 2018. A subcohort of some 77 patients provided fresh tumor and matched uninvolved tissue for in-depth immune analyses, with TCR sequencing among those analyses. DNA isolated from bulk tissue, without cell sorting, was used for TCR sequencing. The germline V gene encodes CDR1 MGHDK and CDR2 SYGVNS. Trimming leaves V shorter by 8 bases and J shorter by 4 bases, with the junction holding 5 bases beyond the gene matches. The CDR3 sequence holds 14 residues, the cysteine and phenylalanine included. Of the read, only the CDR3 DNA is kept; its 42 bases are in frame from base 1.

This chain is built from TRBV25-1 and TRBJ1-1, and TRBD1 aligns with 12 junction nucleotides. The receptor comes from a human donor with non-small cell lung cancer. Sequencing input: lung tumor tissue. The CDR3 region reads CASQGTGGTTEAFF. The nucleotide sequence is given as TGTGCCAGCCAAGGGACAGGGGGCACCACTGAAGCTTTCTTT. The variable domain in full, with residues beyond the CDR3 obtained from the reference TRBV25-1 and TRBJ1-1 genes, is EADIYQTPRYLVIGTGKKITLECSQTMGHDKMYWYQQDPGMELHLIHYSYGVNSTEKGDLSSESTVSRIRTEHFPLTLESARPSHTSQYLCASQGTGGTTEAFFGQGTRLTVV.